The 21 T cell receptor beta chains in this list originate from one sample, sequenced in a study of blood T cell repertoires in COVID-19 (dated by TCRdb to the early 2020s). Library preparation was by the immunoSEQ multiplex PCR assay. Imported from immuneACCESS, the table was reduced by TCRdb to in-frame sequences with V and J called. These copies leave out some clones; in studies compared against another copy, an unresolved V gene accounts for under half, and the cause of the remainder is not known. The sample includes hundreds of thousands of clones, with roughly 88% observed a single time. The ten largest clones represent roughly 6.8% of the sample. Sequenced input: peripheral blood. The receptors derive from a woman aged 30 to 39 with COVID-19, enrolled during active disease.

The CDR3 loop reads CASSSDGGPYYGYTF. Written as DNA, the CDR3 is TGTGCCAGCAGCTCTGATGGGGGCCCCTACTATGGCTACACCTTC. The chain links TRBV5-6 to TRBJ1-2; D is perhaps TRBD1 (6 bases). Trimming left V 3 bases short and J 3 bases short, with 15 bases between. The CDR3 sequence is 15 residues long. Germline lookup yields CDR1 SGHDT and CDR2 YYEEEE. Full variable domain (remainder filled in from reference TRBV5-6 and TRBJ1-2): DAGVTQSPTHLIKTRGQQVTLRCSPKSGHDTVSWYQQALGQGPQFIFQYYEEEERQRGNFPDRFSGHQFPNYSSELNVNALLLGDSALYLCASSSDGGPYYGYTFGSGTRLTVV.

The CDR3 is CASSSFSPRGTDTQYF. CDR3 nucleotide sequence: TGCGCCAGCAGCTCCTTCTCCCCCAGGGGCACAGATACGCAGTATTTT. The J gene is TRBJ2-3, the V gene TRBV5-1, with D perhaps TRBD1 (5 bases). Per germline, CDR1 SGHRS and CDR2 YFSETQ. The V gene lost 3 bases and the J gene lost 1 base, with 15 bases spanning the gap. This CDR3 has 16 amino acids. Full variable domain (outside the CDR3, taken from reference TRBV5-1 and TRBJ2-3): KAGVTQTPRYLIKTRGQQVTLSCSPISGHRSVSWYQQTPGQGLQFLFEYFSETQRNKGNFPGRFSGRQFSNSRSEMNVSTLELGDSALYLCASSSFSPRGTDTQYFGPGTRLTVL.

The CDR3 nucleotides read TGTGCCAGCAGCTTGGGGTCCGGGACAGGGGGCTACGAGCAGTACTTC. It translates to CASSLGSGTGGYEQYF. The gene calls are TRBV5-5 and TRBJ2-7, with 11 bases lining up with TRBD1. Germline V gene sequence: CDR1 SGHKS, CDR2 YYEKEE (reference sequence). V was pared by 0 bases and J by 3 bases, with 5 bases of the junction left unmatched. The CDR3 runs 16 residues.

The chain has TRBV2 and TRBJ2-5; D possibly corresponds to TRBD2 (6 bases). This CDR3 is 14 amino acids long. Trimming shortened V by 4 bases and J by 1 base, and 10 bases separated the two germline ends. CDR1 and CDR2 from the germline V gene are SNHLY and FYNNEI. The CDR3 loop reads CASSGRGPQETQYF. CDR3 nucleotides: TGTGCCAGCAGTGGGAGGGGACCCCAAGAGACCCAGTACTTC.

This clone was seen just once. The rearrangement joins TRBV2 to TRBJ2-7; 13 positions agree with TRBD2. Germline values: CDR1 SNHLY, CDR2 FYNNEI. This CDR3 has 14 amino acids. In nucleotides, the CDR3 is TGTGCCAGCAGTGAAGCGCTAGGACTAGCGGGAGCCCCTGTC. Amino acids: CASSEALGLAGAPV.

Here the CDR3 reads CASSPEGLGVNEQFF. The CDR3 DNA reads as TGTGCCAGCAGCCCGGAGGGGTTAGGCGTCAATGAGCAGTTCTTC. The chain has TRBV7-2 and TRBJ2-1, with a tentative D call TRBD2 (6 bases). CDR1 is SGHTA, CDR2 FQGNSA, per germline. The CDR3 runs 15 residues. Trimming left V 5 bases short and J 6 bases short, with 17 bases between.

The rearrangement uses TRBV6-5 and TRBJ1-2; unclear D gene. V dropped 6 bases and J dropped 8 bases, with 16 bases sitting between them. The germline V gene encodes CDR1 MNHEY and CDR2 SVGAGI. The CDR3 runs to 13 residues. CDR3 nucleotide sequence: TGTGCCAGCAGCCCAACCCTGACGGGGGGCTACACCTTC. Its translation is CASSPTLTGGYTF.

This chain links TRBV6-5 with TRBJ2-5, with D possibly being TRBD1 (5 bases). Trimming took 5 bases from V and 6 from J, leaving 13 bases between them. The CDR3 has 13 amino acids. The germline gives CDR1 MNHEY, CDR2 SVGAGI. The CDR3 spells CASSPLSGQTQYF. The CDR3 coding sequence is TGTGCCAGCAGTCCTTTATCAGGGCAGACCCAGTACTTC.

The chain is built from TRBV2 and TRBJ2-7, with 7 bases that match TRBD2. Germline V gives CDR1 SNHLY, CDR2 FYNNEI. CDR3 length equals 12 residues. Unmatched junction bases numbered 6, after V lost 7 bases and J lost 6 bases. The CDR3 DNA reads as TGTGCCAGCAAACGTACGGGAGGCGAGCAGTACTTC. Translated, it gives CASKRTGGEQYF.

The chain couples TRBV2 to TRBJ2-3; a weak D match, TRBD1 (5 bases). V lost 2 bases and J 6 bases, leaving 15 bases between the germline ends. The CDR3 length is 15 residues. The V gene's germline CDR1 is SNHLY and CDR2 FYNNEI. The CDR3 loop is CASSETGPPEDTQYF. The DNA for the CDR3 is TGTGCCAGCAGTGAAACAGGCCCTCCCGAGGATACGCAGTATTTT.

The gene calls are TRBV29-1 and TRBJ1-1; TRBD1 matches at 9 bases. The CDR3 consists of 17 residues. The trim removed 7 bases at V and 4 bases at J, leaving 19 bases unmatched. Germline CDR1 SQVTM, CDR2 ANQGSEA. In DNA form, the CDR3 reads TGCAGCGCCAACGATAGGGGACAGGGCAGGTTGGGCACTGAAGCTTTCTTT. As protein: CSANDRGQGRLGTEAFF.

V usage is TRBV27 and J usage is TRBJ1-2; the D is unclear. Germline CDR1 MNHEY, CDR2 SMNVEV (reference sequence). The V gene lost 2 bases and the J gene lost 5 bases, with 12 bases spanning the gap. The CDR3 covers 14 residues. The CDR3 nucleotides read TGTGCCAGCAGTTTAGGAGCAGCTGATTATGGCTACACCTTC. Its protein is CASSLGAADYGYTF.

V is TRBV7-9 and J is TRBJ1-5; D gene ambiguous. CDR1 and CDR2 (germline): SEHNR, FQNEAQ (reference sequence). The CDR3 consists of 15 residues. Trimming stripped 5 bases from V and 2 bases from J, with 13 bases between. In nucleotides, the CDR3 is TGTGCCAGCAGCGGGCCCTCGTATGGCAATCAGCCCCAGCATTTT. Amino acid sequence: CASSGPSYGNQPQHF.

The genes are TRBV6-5 and TRBJ2-7; 10 positions match TRBD1. The CDR3 extends over 16 amino acids. V lost 0 bases to trimming and J lost 4 bases; unmatched junction nucleotides: 6. Per the germline V gene, CDR1 is MNHEY and CDR2 is SVGAGI. The CDR3 DNA sequence: TGTGCCAGCAGTTACTCGACTCCGGGACAGGGGTACGAGCAGTACGTC. As protein: CASSYSTPGQGYEQYV.

On this clone: One junction end disagrees with the germline gene, perhaps due to a read error. Other DNA sequences in the sample encode the same CDR3. The chain recombines TRBV13 with TRBJ2-5, with a weak D call TRBD2 (6 bases). Germline CDR1 and CDR2: PRHDT and FYEKMQ (reference sequence). The CDR3 is 14 residues long. The CDR3 region is CASSIGRPQETQYF. The CDR3, as DNA: TGTGCCAGCAGCATAGGGAGGCCCCAAGAGACCCAGTACTTC.

This chain connects TRBV3-1 (or the pseudogene TRBV3-2) to TRBJ2-1; D may be TRBD2 (6 bases). V was cut by 3 bases and J by 6 bases, with 15 bases left in between. Germline CDR1 and CDR2: LGHDT and YNNKEL (reference sequence). This CDR3 has 15 amino acids. The CDR3 DNA reads TGTGCCAGCAGCCAGGGCTGGGACTCCACCAATGAGCAGTTCTTC. It yields the protein CASSQGWDSTNEQFF.

The V and J genes are TRBV7-9 and TRBJ1-4; tentatively, D is TRBD1 (5 bases). The CDR3 totals 14 residues. CDR1 and CDR2 from the germline V gene are SEHNR and FQNEAQ (reference sequence). V lost 5 bases and J lost 9, with 16 bases in between. The CDR3 sequence: CASSRQGYGQKLFF. Written as DNA, the CDR3 is TGTGCCAGCAGCCGCCAGGGTTACGGTCAAAAACTGTTTTTT.

This chain joins TRBV18 and TRBJ2-7; a weak D match, TRBD1 (6 bases). Looked up from germline, CDR1 is KGHSH and CDR2 is LQKENI. The CDR3 extends over 15 amino acids. V dropped 2 bases and J dropped 3 bases, with 14 bases sitting between them. This chain's CDR3 is CASSPGNQGLYEQYV. In DNA, the CDR3 is TGTGCCAGCTCACCAGGCAACCAGGGGCTCTACGAGCAGTACGTC.

This chain joins TRBV29-1 and TRBJ1-1; D may be TRBD1 (6 bases). Between the trimmed V and J ends, which lost 5 bases and 2 bases, there was a span of 12 bases. This CDR3 spans 13 amino acids. Germline loops: CDR1 SQVTM, CDR2 ANQGSEA. The CDR3 is CSVTTGGNTEAFF. CDR3 in DNA: TGCAGCGTTACGACAGGAGGTAACACTGAAGCTTTCTTT.

This clone was picked up one time. The chain combines TRBV7-8 with TRBJ2-1, with D possibly being TRBD2 (5 bases). V shed 7 bases and J shed 8 bases, with 15 bases lying between them. The CDR3 is 13 residues long. CDR1 and CDR2 (germline): SGHVS, FQNEAQ. DNA of the CDR3: TGTGCCAGCAACCTACACCGGGGTTATGAGCAGTTCTTC. Its translation is CASNLHRGYEQFF.

The J gene is TRBJ1-2, the V gene TRBV28; D uncertain. The germline V gene encodes CDR1 MDHEN and CDR2 SYDVKM. V was trimmed by 4 bases and J by 1 base, leaving 7 bases between them. The CDR3 spans 13 residues. The CDR3 spells CASSSGSNYGYTF. CDR3 DNA: TGTGCCAGCAGTTCCGGGAGTAACTATGGCTACACCTTC.